Below are 6 T cell receptor beta chains sequenced from a single sample in a study of blood T cell repertoires in COVID-19. Clones were sequenced by immunoSEQ multiplex PCR, and TCRdb holds only the in-frame ones, with some missing. The repertoire holds 180,000 or so clones, with around 87% as singletons. Sequenced sample: peripheral blood. These receptors were taken from a man over 45 with acute or convalescent COVID-19.

The J gene is TRBJ2-7, the V gene TRBV28, with D tentatively TRBD1 (6 bases). The CDR3 extends over 14 amino acids. Germline CDR1 and CDR2: MDHEN and SYDVKM. Between the trimmed V and J ends, which lost 2 bases and 3 bases, there was a span of 11 bases. The CDR3 DNA is TGTGCCAGCAGTTTAACAGGGTGGATCTACGAGCAGTACTTC. It specifies CASSLTGWIYEQYF.

The chain links TRBV4-3 to TRBJ1-2; D gene uncertain. CDR3 size: 12 residues. V lost 5 bases to trimming and J lost 8 bases, with 12 bases between them. CDR1 and CDR2 (germline): LGHNA, YSLEER. CDR3 nucleotides: TGCGCCAGCAGCTCCCCAGGTGCCGGCTACACCTTC. Residues: CASSSPGAGYTF.

This clone appeared a few times. Distinct nucleotide sequences in the sample also encode this CDR3. DNA of the CDR3: TGTGCCAGCTCACCTGGGACAGAGAACACCGGGGAGCTGTTTTTT. This codes for CASSPGTENTGELFF. V gene TRBV18 combines with J gene TRBJ2-2; TRBD1 agrees at 7 bases. The CDR3 has 15 amino acids. The V gene's germline CDR1 is KGHSH and CDR2 LQKENI. Germline trimming cut 3 bases from V and 1 base from J; bases unmatched to any gene: 2.

The chain recombines TRBV11-2 with TRBJ1-2, with D possibly being TRBD1 (6 bases). Germline-derived CDR1 and CDR2 are SGHAT and FQNNGV. This CDR3 has 13 residues. V was trimmed by 5 bases and J by 6 bases, leaving 13 bases between them. Here the CDR3 reads CASSAGTMHGYTF. The CDR3 nucleotides are TGTGCCAGCAGCGCCGGGACAATGCATGGCTACACCTTC.

This chain connects TRBV27 to TRBJ2-7; no firm D call. This CDR3 spans 10 amino acids. The germline V gene encodes CDR1 MNHEY and CDR2 SMNVEV (reference sequence). The V end lost 6 bases, the J end lost 3 bases, and 3 bases lay between the germline ends. CDR3 protein: CASSNYEQYV. CDR3 bases: TGTGCCAGCAGCAACTACGAGCAGTACGTC.

The chain employs TRBV11-2 and TRBJ2-1, with TRBD1 matching over 7 bases. Germline V gene data show CDR1 as SGHAT and CDR2 as FQNNGV. The CDR3 runs to 15 residues. Trimming took 1 base from V and 5 from J; bases not matched to a gene: 5. Here the CDR3 reads CASSLVGGWNNEQFF. The DNA for the CDR3 is TGTGCCAGCAGCTTAGTAGGGGGCTGGAACAATGAGCAGTTCTTC.